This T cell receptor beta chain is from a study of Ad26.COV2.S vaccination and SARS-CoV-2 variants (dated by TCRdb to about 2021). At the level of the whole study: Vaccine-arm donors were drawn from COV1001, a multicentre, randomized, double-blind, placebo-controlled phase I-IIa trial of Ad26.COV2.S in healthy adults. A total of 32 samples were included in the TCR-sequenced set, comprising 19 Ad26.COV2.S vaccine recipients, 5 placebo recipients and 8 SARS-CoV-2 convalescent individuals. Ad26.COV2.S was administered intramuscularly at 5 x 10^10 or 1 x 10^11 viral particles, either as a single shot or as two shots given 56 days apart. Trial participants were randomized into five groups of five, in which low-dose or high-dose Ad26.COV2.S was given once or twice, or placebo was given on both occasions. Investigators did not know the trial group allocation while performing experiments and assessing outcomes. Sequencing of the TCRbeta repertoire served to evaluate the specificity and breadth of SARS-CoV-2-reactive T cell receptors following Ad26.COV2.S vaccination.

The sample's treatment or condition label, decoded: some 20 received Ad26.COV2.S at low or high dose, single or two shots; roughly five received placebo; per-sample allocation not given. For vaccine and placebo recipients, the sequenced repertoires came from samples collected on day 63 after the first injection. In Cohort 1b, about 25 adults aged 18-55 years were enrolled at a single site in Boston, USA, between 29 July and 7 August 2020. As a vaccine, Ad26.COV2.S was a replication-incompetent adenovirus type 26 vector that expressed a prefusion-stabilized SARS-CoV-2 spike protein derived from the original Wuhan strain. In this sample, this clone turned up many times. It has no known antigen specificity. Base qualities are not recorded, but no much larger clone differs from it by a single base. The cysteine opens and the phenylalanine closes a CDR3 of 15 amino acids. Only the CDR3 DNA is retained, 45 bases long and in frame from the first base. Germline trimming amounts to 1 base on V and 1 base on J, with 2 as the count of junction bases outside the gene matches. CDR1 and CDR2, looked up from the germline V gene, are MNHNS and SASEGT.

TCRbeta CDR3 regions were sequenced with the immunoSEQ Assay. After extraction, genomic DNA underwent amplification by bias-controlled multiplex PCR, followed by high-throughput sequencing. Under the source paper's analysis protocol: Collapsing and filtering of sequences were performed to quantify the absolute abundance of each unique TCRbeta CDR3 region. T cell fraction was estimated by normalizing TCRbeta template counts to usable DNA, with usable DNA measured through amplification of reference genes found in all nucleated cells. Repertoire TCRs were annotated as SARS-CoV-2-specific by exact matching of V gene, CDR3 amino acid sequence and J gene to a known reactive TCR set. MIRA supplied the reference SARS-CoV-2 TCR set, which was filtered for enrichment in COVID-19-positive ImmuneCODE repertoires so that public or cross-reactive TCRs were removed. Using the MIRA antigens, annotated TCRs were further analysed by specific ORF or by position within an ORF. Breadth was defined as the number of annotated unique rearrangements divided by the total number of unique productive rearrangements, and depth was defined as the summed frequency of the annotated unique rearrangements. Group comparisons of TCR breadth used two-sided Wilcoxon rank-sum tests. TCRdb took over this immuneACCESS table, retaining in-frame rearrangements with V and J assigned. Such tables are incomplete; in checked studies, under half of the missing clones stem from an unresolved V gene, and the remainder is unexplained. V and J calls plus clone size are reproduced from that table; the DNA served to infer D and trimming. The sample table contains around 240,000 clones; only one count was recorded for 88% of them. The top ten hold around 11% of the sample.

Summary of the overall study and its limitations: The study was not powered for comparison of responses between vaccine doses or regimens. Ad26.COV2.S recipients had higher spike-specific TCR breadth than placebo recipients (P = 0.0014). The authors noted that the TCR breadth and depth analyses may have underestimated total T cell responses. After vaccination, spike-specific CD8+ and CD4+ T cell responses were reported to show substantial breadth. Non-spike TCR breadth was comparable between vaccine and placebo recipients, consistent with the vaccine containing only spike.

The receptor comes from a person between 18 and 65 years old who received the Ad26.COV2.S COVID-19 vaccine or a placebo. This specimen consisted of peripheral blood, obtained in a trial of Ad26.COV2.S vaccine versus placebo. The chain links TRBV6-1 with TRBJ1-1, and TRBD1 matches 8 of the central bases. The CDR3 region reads CASSEEGQGNTEAFF. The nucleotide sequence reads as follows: TGTGCCAGCAGTGAAGAAGGACAGGGGAACACTGAAGCTTTCTTT.